This TCR beta chain was obtained from a study of regulatory T cells in long-lasting Graves disease. Broader study findings: The study found TRBV28, TRBJ1-2 and TRBJ2-5 favored in persistent disease.

Through Arm-PCR of CDR3 regions and iRepertoire HTBI primers, TCR beta libraries were built. TCRdb ran MiXCR on the multiplex PCR reads and lists one entry per CDR3 protein. This sample has about 460,000 distinct CDR3 sequences, with about 20% found just once. Time point meaning: persistent/refractory GD, antithyroid drugs over 5 years with positive TRAb. Generation of the TCR library employed RNA extracted from PBMCs. Trimming stripped 4 bases from V and 4 bases from J, with 8 bases between. This CDR3 has 12 residues. CDR1 SQVTM and CDR2 ANQGSEA come from the germline V gene. In its sample, this clonotype was seen many times. Its antigen remains unidentified.

The chain carries TRBV29-1 and TRBJ1-5, with no clear D. This clonotype was sampled from a female donor with Graves disease. The input for sequencing was peripheral blood mononuclear cells (PBMCs), taken when the disease was refractory, from a patient treated with antithyroid drugs. In nucleotides, the CDR3 is TGCAGCGTTGCGAAGGAGAATCAGCCCCAGCATTTT. This sequence encodes CSVAKENQPQHF.